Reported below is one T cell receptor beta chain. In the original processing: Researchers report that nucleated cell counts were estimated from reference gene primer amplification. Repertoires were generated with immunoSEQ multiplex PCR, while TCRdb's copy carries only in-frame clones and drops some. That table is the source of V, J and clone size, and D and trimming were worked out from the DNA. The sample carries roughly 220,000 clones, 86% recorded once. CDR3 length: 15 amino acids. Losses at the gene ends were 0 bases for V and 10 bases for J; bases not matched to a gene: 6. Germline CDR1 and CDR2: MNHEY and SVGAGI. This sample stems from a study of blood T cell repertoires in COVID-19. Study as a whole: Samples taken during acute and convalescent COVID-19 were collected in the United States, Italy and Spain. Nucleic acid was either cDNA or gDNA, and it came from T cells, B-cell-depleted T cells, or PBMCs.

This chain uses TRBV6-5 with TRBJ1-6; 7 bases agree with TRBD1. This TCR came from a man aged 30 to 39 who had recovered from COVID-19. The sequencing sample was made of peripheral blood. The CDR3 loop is CASSYSDRVGSPLHF. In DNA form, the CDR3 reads TGTGCCAGCAGTTACTCTGACAGGGTGGGATCACCCCTCCACTTT.